This TCR beta chain was identified during a study of blood T cell repertoires in COVID-19. The wider study: Acute-phase and convalescent COVID-19 samples originated in the United States, Italy and Spain. In each case, the material was cDNA or gDNA derived from T cells, B-cell-depleted T cells, or PBMCs.

Authors' analysis steps: Researchers report that nucleated cell counts were estimated from reference gene primer amplification. Generated by immunoSEQ multiplex PCR, the TCRdb table keeps only in-frame clones and is missing some. Clone size and the V and J calls come from that table; the DNA yielded D and trimming. The table has roughly 300,000 clones, roughly 82% seen once. The CDR3 covers 16 residues. Per germline, CDR1 SGHRS and CDR2 YFSETQ. After removal of 0 bases from V and 2 bases from J, the junction contained 5 bases not matched to a gene. The TCR was taken from a woman in her fifties or sixties with acute or convalescent COVID-19. The V call is TRBV5-1, the J call TRBJ2-1; 7 bases are shared with TRBD2. What was sequenced was peripheral blood. Written as DNA, the CDR3 is TGCGCCAGCAGCTTGGCTCCTAGCGGACCCTACAATGAGCAGTTCTTC. Amino acid sequence: CASSLAPSGPYNEQFF.